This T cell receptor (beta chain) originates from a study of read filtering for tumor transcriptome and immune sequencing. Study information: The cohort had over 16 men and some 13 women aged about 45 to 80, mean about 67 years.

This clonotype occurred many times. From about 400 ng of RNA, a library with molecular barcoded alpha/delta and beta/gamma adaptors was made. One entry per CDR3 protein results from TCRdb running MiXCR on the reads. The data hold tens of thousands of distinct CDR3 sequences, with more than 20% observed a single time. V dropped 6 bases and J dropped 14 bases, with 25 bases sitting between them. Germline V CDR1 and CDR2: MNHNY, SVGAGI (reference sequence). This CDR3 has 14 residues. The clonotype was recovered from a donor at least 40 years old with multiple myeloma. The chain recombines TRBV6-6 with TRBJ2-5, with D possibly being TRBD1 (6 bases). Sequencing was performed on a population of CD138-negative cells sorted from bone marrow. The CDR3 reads CASSWADRSGVQYF. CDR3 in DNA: TGTGCCAGCAGCTGGGCGGACAGATCTGGAGTGCAATACTTC.